The 14 T cell receptor beta chains presented below share a single source sample, sequenced in a study of cytomegalovirus exposure and HLA in healthy donors. The PCR made use of 60 Vbeta and 13 Jbeta primers. Measured with immunoSEQ multiplex PCR; TCRdb has only the in-frame clones, and not every one. The data contain roughly 140,000 clones, 64% of them singletons. Specimen: PBMCs. The receptors shown here come from a woman aged 25 to 39 in good health and CMV-seropositive.

This chain connects TRBV2 to TRBJ1-5; a weak D match, TRBD1 (5 bases). CDR3 length equals 13 residues. In germline, CDR1 is SNHLY, CDR2 FYNNEI. V was clipped by 5 bases and J by 9 bases, with 14 bases between them. The CDR3 is CASSPGEGRPQHF. The CDR3 bases are TGTGCCAGCAGTCCTGGGGAGGGACGGCCCCAGCATTTT.

The V call is TRBV4-1, the J call TRBJ1-1, with 8 positions matching TRBD1. The CDR3 spans 15 residues. Germline lookup yields CDR1 MGHRA and CDR2 YSYEKL. V shed 4 bases, J shed 7 bases, and the junction held 11 bases outside the gene matches. CDR3 region: CASSPISGTGGEAFF. The CDR3 DNA is TGCGCCAGCAGCCCCATCTCCGGGACAGGTGGTGAAGCTTTCTTT.

Worth noting for this clone: Its ends do not fully match the called genes, so a read error is possible. The chain links TRBV7-6 to TRBJ2-1, with 9 nucleotides matching TRBD2. The CDR3 has 16 residues. The V gene's germline CDR1 is SGHVS and CDR2 FNYEAQ. CDR3 bases: TGTGCCAGCAGCCTAGCGGCAGCGGGAGGTTACAATGAGCAGTTCTTC. This encodes CASSLAAAGGYNEQFF.

CDR3 in amino acids: CASSEVGTSGLQYF. The CDR3 DNA is TGCGCCAGCAGTGAAGTCGGGACTAGCGGACTTCAGTACTTC. J is TRBJ2-4 and V is TRBV10-1; TRBD2 agrees at 11 bases. The CDR3 runs 14 residues. J was trimmed by 11 bases and V by 3 bases; bases with no gene match: 6. CDR1 WNHNN and CDR2 SYGVQD come from the germline V gene (reference sequence).

The rearrangement uses TRBV10-2 and TRBJ1-3, with 7 bases identical to TRBD1. The CDR3 is made up of 16 amino acids. Germline CDR1 WSHSY, CDR2 SAAADI. Trimming removed 6 bases from V and 0 bases from J; junction bases left unmatched: 8. CDR3 DNA sequence: TGCGCCAGCAGAGGGACAGCGCATAACTCTGGAAACACCATATATTTT. It encodes CASRGTAHNSGNTIYF.

V is TRBV7-2 and J is TRBJ1-1, with TRBD1 identical over 7 bases. V lost 4 bases, J lost 5 bases, and 13 bases stayed unmatched. The CDR3 has 16 residues. CDR1 and CDR2 (germline): SGHTA, FQGNSA. CDR3 sequence reads: CASSYSSGTVRTEAFF. The CDR3 DNA sequence: TGTGCCAGCAGCTATAGCTCCGGGACAGTAAGAACTGAAGCTTTCTTT.

Worth noting for this clone: Other DNA sequences in the same sample also yield this CDR3. The chain is built from TRBV5-4 and TRBJ1-2; possible D gene TRBD1, 6 bases. The V end was cut by 4 bases, the J end by 2 bases, with 12 bases between. The germline V gene has CDR1 SGHNT and CDR2 YYREEE (reference sequence). The CDR3 loop spans 14 amino acids. The chain's CDR3 is CASSPRGQNYGYTF. In nucleotides, the CDR3 is TGTGCCAGCAGCCCCCGAGGACAGAACTATGGCTACACCTTC.

This chain joins TRBV28 and TRBJ1-1; TRBD1 aligns across 7 bases. The J segment lost 11 bases and the V segment lost 4 bases, leaving 13 bases of the junction unmatched. Germline V gene sequence: CDR1 MDHEN, CDR2 SYDVKM. The CDR3 loop spans 14 amino acids. The CDR3 sequence: CASSSPRQGIKAFF. DNA of the CDR3: TGTGCCAGCAGTTCACCACGACAGGGAATCAAGGCTTTCTTT.

The chain has TRBV5-1 and TRBJ1-3, with D uncertain. The CDR3 has 14 amino acids. Germline values: CDR1 SGHRS, CDR2 YFSETQ. V lost 6 bases and J lost 0, with 10 bases in between. CDR3 in amino acids: CASKERNSGNTIYF. As DNA, the CDR3 is TGCGCCAGCAAGGAGAGAAACTCTGGAAACACCATATATTTT.

The chain recombines TRBV6-4 with TRBJ1-1, with TRBD1 matching 7 bases. After removal of 0 bases from V and 7 bases from J, the junction contained 5 bases not matched to a gene. The CDR3 length is 14 residues. CDR1 and CDR2 (germline): MRHNA, SNTAGT. The DNA of the CDR3 is TGTGCCAGCAGTGACTCCTGGGACAGCAGTGAAGCTTTCTTT. Residues: CASSDSWDSSEAFF.

Here the CDR3 reads CASSLGTGDTQYF. CDR3 in DNA: TGCGCCAGCAGCTTGGGTACGGGAGACACGCAGTATTTT. The V gene is TRBV5-1, the J gene TRBJ2-3; the D gene is possibly TRBD2 (6 bases). V lost 0 bases to trimming and J lost 9 bases, with 11 bases between them. Germline lookup yields CDR1 SGHRS and CDR2 YFSETQ. The CDR3 is 13 residues long.

Only a few counts were recorded for this clone. The rearrangement uses TRBV30 and TRBJ2-7, with 7 bases identical to TRBD1. Germline trimming cut 5 bases from V and 6 bases from J; bases unmatched to any gene: 13. The germline CDR1 and CDR2 sequences are GTSNPN and SVGIG (reference sequence). The CDR3 loop spans 14 amino acids. CDR3 in DNA: TGTGCCTGGTCGTCGGGACAGATCAGCTCCGAGCAGTACTTC. Protein: CAWSSGQISSEQYF.

The gene calls are TRBV5-5 and TRBJ1-2; 9 bases map to TRBD1. The germline gives CDR1 SGHKS, CDR2 YYEKEE (reference sequence). The V segment lost 2 bases and the J segment 2 bases; nucleotides outside the gene matches: 1. This CDR3 is built from 14 residues. In DNA form, the CDR3 reads TGTGCCAGCAGCTTCGGGACAGGGAACTATGGCTACACCTTC. Its translation: CASSFGTGNYGYTF.

The rearrangement joins TRBV7-6 to TRBJ2-3; D may be TRBD2 (6 bases). Germline assignment: CDR1 SGHVS and CDR2 FNYEAQ. This CDR3 is 15 amino acids long. V lost 1 base, J lost 1 base, and 9 bases lay in between. This chain's CDR3 is CASSLVRGRTDTQYF. The CDR3 nucleotides are TGTGCCAGCAGCTTAGTGCGGGGACGCACAGATACGCAGTATTTT.